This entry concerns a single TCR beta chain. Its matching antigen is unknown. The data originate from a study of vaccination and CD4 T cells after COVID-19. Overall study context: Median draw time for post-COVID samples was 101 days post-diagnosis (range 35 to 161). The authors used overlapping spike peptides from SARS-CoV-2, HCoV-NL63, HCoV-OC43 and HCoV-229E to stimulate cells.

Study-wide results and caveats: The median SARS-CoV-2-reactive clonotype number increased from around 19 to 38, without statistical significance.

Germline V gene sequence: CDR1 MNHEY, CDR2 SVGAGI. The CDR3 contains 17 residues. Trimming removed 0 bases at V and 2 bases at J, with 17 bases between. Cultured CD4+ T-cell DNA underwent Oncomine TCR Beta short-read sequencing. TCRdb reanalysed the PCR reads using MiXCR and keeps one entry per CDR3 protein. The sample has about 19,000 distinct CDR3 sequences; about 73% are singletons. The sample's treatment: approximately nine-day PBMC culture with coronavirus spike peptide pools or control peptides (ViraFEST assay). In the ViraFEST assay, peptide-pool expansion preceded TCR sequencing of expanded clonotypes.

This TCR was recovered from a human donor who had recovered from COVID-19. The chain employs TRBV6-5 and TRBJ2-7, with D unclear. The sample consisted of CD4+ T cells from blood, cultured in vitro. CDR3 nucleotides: TGTGCCAGCAGTTACTCGAATCCCGCGGCAGTTACCTACGAGCAGTACTTC. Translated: CASSYSNPAAVTYEQYF.